Listed below are T cell receptor beta chains from one sample, sequenced in a study of CD8 T cells in ankylosing spondylitis. TCRdb re-called the 5' RACE reads through MiXCR, storing one row per CDR3 protein. This table holds around 340,000 distinct CDR3 sequences, around 20% found once. Input material: blood, either unsorted or a sorted T cell fraction (not recorded which). Source of these receptors: a male donor with ankylosing spondylitis or in good health (not recorded which). Each CDR3 is given with its conserved first and last residue. The D gene is left open where the match is weak. Size is stated for part of the rows, as once, few or many counts, or as a class when the clone is expanded.

>.|TRBJ2-1|.|TRBV10-3
CAISGVHNEQFF
TGTGCCATCAGTGGGGTCCACAATGAGCAGTTCTTC
>.|TRBJ2-3|.|TRBV29-1
CSVDSGPLTDTQYF
TGCAGCGTTGATTCAGGGCCCCTAACAGATACGCAGTATTTT
>.|TRBJ2-2|.|TRBV24-1
CATSDLREAGELFF
TGTGCCACCAGTGATTTGAGGGAGGCCGGGGAGCTGTTTTTT
>TRBD2|TRBJ2-2|few|TRBV4-2
CASSFRTSGAGGELFF
TGTGCCAGCAGCTTTAGGACTAGCGGGGCGGGCGGGGAGCTGTTTTTT
>TRBD2|TRBJ2-7|few|TRBV29-1
CSVVGLAGSYEQYF
TGCAGCGTTGTAGGACTAGCGGGATCCTACGAGCAGTACTTC
>TRBD2|TRBJ2-5|.|TRBV11-2
CASSLDLTSEGETQYF
TGTGCCAGCAGCTTAGATCTGACTAGCGAGGGGGAGACCCAGTACTTC
>.|TRBJ2-1|few|TRBV4-1
CASSQYSVGESYNEQFF
TGCGCCAGCAGCCAGTACAGCGTGGGAGAATCCTACAATGAGCAGTTCTTC
>.|TRBJ2-3|many|TRBV11-2
CASSLVGGPDTQYF
TGTGCCAGCAGCTTAGTCGGGGGGCCGGATACGCAGTATTTT
>TRBD2|TRBJ2-5|few|TRBV12-3/TRBV12-4
CASSLTPLAGGQETQYF
TGTGCCAGCAGTTTAACCCCTCTAGCGGGGGGGCAAGAGACCCAGTACTTC
>TRBD2|TRBJ2-7|.|TRBV30
CAWSVEAGGYEQYF
TGTGCCTGGAGTGTAGAGGCGGGAGGCTACGAGCAGTACTTC
>TRBD1|TRBJ2-7|few|TRBV27
CASLGQALGEQYF
TGTGCCAGCTTGGGACAGGCCCTGGGAGAGCAGTACTTC